Listed here is a single T cell receptor beta chain. The antigen this receptor binds is unknown. No base qualities exist here, and no much larger clone lies one base off it. The data stem from a study of PD-1 blockade in classical Hodgkin lymphoma (dated by TCRdb to 2019 to 2021). General notes on the study: Nivolumab dosing was 3 mg/kg intravenously every 2 weeks, continuing until either disease progression or unacceptable toxicity. To define a peripheral blood immune signature of response to PD-1 blockade in classical Hodgkin lymphoma, the study combined TCR beta sequencing with CyTOF. Findings and caveats that apply to the study as a whole: The study was limited to a single clinical trial cohort, and causes of repertoire differences, possibly disease activity or prior therapy, remained undefined. Baseline TCR diversity was reported to be lower in newly diagnosed patients than in healthy donors, and even lower in relapsed/refractory patients. By C4D1, a significant rise was seen in CD4+ TCR diversity but not in CD8+ TCR diversity (p=0.0027 vs p=0.16), and the rise was most apparent among complete responders (p=0.02). Trial patients achieving complete response had baseline diversity similar to newly diagnosed patients, whereas partial responders and progressors had significantly lower diversity. Diversity was lower in patients who began nivolumab less than 1 year after ASCT, so these patients were left out of later analyses to avoid confounding by immune reconstitution.

The sample's time point label is to be understood as: cycle 4 day 1 (C4D1), after six to seven weeks of nivolumab. Relapse after autologous stem cell transplantation had occurred in all trial patients, and cohorts A, B and C were distinguished by prior brentuximab vedotin exposure. The trial cohort included 45 to 65 patients with relapsed/refractory classical Hodgkin lymphoma, and each patient had a best overall response of complete response, partial response or progressive disease. Trial patients were treated with single-agent nivolumab in the multi-cohort phase II CheckMate 205 trial. Best overall response was determined by an independent review committee according to the 2007 International Working Group response criteria. Trial PBMCs were collected immediately before nivolumab initiation (C1D1) and during therapy at cycle 2 day 1 and cycle 4 day 1. Peripheral blood was collected in 8 mL Vacutainer Cell Preparation Tubes, from which PBMCs were isolated by centrifugation and then cryopreserved.

Genomic DNA was extracted with the Qiagen DNeasy kit from unsorted PBMCs and from negatively selected CD4+ and CD8+ fractions. Amplification of TCR beta CDR3 regions was done by immunoSEQ multiplex PCR with primers that anneal to V and J segments. Amplification bias was minimized using a synthetic immune receptor repertoire, and residual bias was removed computationally after sequencing. Per the original workflow: Custom Python scripts were used to quantify repertoire diversity as the Shannon entropy index. Unsorted, CD4+ and CD8+ repertoires were examined separately, except in combined analyses, for which CD4+ and CD8+ sequences were merged in silico. Clonal expansion was defined as at least a 2-fold frequency increase after treatment relative to C1D1, with a pseudocount of 0.5 for undetected baseline clones. Clones with 0 or 1 copy at C1D1 were classified as singleton clones, and clones with 2 or more copies were classified as non-singleton clones. Clones expanded in unsorted samples were labelled as CD4+, CD8+ or unknown by matching protein sequences in sorted samples from the same patient. Wilcoxon tests on paired samples were used to test diversity changes from C1D1 to C4D1. The source is immuneACCESS, and TCRdb retained only in-frame sequences with V and J called. Part of the clones is not carried over; for the studies checked, unresolved V genes explain less than half of this, and the remainder is unexplained. The V and J calls and clone size were taken over from that table, and D and trimming were inferred from the DNA. The sample data list 80,000 to 95,000 clones, and 83% of these were observed just once. The ten biggest clones cover 15% to 20% of the sample.

The receptor comes from a human donor with classical Hodgkin lymphoma. Sequencing used peripheral blood mononuclear cells (PBMCs), obtained before the fourth cycle of nivolumab.

The CDR3 is CASSSGMGSRETQYF. The nucleotide sequence is TGTGCCAGCAGTTCTGGTATGGGTAGTCGAGAGACCCAGTACTTC. The sequence joins TRBV7-6 to TRBJ2-5; no D gene can be assigned with confidence. The germline V gene supplies CDR1 SGHVS and CDR2 FNYEAQ. The CDR3 runs 15 residues from the cysteine to the phenylalanine. Kept here is only the CDR3 DNA, which spans 45 bases and is read in frame from base 1. The V and J ends are trimmed by 6 bases and 4 bases, leaving 18 bases between them. Here the CDR3 is joined to the reference TRBV7-6 and TRBJ2-5 genes, and the full variable domain is: GAGVSQSPRYKVTKRGQDVALRCDPISGHVSLYWYRQALGQGPEFLTYFNYEAQQDKSGLPNDRFSAERPEGSISTLTIQRTEQRDSAMYRCASSSGMGSRETQYFGPGTRLLVL.